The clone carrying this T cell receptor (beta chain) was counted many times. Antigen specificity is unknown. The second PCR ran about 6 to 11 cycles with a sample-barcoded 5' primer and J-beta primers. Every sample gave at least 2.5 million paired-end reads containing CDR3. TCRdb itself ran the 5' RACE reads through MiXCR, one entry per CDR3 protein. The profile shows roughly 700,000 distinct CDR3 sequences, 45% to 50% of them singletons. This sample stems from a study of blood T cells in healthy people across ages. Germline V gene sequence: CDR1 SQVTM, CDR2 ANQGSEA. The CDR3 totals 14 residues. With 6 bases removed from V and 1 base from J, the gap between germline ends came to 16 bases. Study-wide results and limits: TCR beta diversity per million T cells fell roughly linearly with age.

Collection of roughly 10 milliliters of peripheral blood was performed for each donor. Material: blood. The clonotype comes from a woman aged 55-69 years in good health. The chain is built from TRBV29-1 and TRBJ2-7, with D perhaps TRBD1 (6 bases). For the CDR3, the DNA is TGCAGCGTAATGGACAGCCATGGATCCTACGAGCAGTACTTC. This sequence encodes CSVMDSHGSYEQYF.